The T cell receptor beta chain under discussion was sequenced for a study of blood T cell repertoires in COVID-19. The method was immunoSEQ multiplex PCR; TCRdb's version includes in-frame clones alone and lacks a portion of them. The repertoire holds a few hundred thousand clones, with approximately 90% as singletons. The clonotype comes from an older woman with acute or convalescent COVID-19. Sequenced: peripheral blood.

The CDR3 spells CASSNLAGGLVDTQYF. The CDR3 region has the DNA TGCGCCAGCAGCAACCTAGCGGGAGGACTGGTAGATACGCAGTATTTT. The chain employs TRBV5-1 and TRBJ2-3; 11 nucleotides line up with TRBD2. V lost 4 bases, J lost 5 bases, and 9 bases stayed unmatched. CDR3 length: 16 residues. Looked up from germline, CDR1 is SGHRS and CDR2 is YFSETQ.